This TCR beta chain was retrieved from a study of CD8 T cells in Susac syndrome. Study findings and constraints: A relatively small number of individuals underwent TCR sequencing and HLA analysis.

With random hexamers, roughly 0.5 to 1 ug RNA was reverse transcribed. With immunoSEQ multiplex PCR, TCR beta CDR3 was amplified across 54 Vbeta and 13 Jbeta. TCRdb redid the calling of the immunoSEQ multiplex PCR reads with MiXCR, one entry per CDR3 protein. The sample holds some 120,000 distinct CDR3 sequences, approximately 94% seen once. Negative isolation was used for CD8+ and CD4+ T cells, and FACS enrichment was applied to TEMRA cells. Of note for this clonotype: Antigen unknown.

V gave up 1 base and J gave up 4 bases; unmatched junction bases: 1. The CDR3 spans 15 residues. This rearrangement joins TRBV23-1 to TRBJ2-2; 9 bases map to TRBD1. TRBV23-1 is sorted into the ORF group, with uncertain function. The sequence derives from a human donor with multiple sclerosis. Sequenced sample: CD4+ T cells from PBMCs. The CDR3 protein is CASSQLDRGTGELFF. The CDR3 DNA reads TGCGCCAGCAGTCAATTGGACAGGGGCACCGGGGAGCTGTTTTTT.